The present T cell receptor beta chain was sequenced within a study of blood T cell repertoires in COVID-19. Clones were read by immunoSEQ multiplex PCR, and TCRdb kept only the in-frame ones, dropping some. The table has 200,000 to 300,000 clones, about 82% seen once. Cohort assignment relied on participant-reported clinical history. The germline V gene has CDR1 SGDLS and CDR2 YYNGEE. The CDR3 consists of 15 residues. Trimming took 0 bases from V and 10 from J, leaving 14 bases between them. The chain is built from TRBV9 and TRBJ1-6; D ambiguous. This TCR was sampled from a woman between 45 and 65 years old who had recovered from COVID-19. Sequencing was performed on PBMCs or T cells enriched from blood (not recorded which). CDR3 DNA sequence: TGTGCCAGCAGCGTAGGTCCCACAGTAGGATCACCCCTCCACTTT. It specifies CASSVGPTVGSPLHF.